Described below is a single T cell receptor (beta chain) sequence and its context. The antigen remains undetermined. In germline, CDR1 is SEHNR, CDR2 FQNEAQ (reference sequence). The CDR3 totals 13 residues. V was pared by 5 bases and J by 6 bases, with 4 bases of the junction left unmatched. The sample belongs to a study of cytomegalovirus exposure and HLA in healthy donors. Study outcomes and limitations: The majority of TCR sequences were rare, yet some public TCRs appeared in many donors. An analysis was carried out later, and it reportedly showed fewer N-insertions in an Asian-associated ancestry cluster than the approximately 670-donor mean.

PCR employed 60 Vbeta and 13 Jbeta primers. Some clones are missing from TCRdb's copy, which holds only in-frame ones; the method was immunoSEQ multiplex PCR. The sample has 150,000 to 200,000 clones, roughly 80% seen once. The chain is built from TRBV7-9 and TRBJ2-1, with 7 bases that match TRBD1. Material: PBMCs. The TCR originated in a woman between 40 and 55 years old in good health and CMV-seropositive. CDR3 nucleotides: TGTGCCAGCAGCGGAGACAGGGCCAATGAGCAGTTCTTC. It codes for CASSGDRANEQFF.